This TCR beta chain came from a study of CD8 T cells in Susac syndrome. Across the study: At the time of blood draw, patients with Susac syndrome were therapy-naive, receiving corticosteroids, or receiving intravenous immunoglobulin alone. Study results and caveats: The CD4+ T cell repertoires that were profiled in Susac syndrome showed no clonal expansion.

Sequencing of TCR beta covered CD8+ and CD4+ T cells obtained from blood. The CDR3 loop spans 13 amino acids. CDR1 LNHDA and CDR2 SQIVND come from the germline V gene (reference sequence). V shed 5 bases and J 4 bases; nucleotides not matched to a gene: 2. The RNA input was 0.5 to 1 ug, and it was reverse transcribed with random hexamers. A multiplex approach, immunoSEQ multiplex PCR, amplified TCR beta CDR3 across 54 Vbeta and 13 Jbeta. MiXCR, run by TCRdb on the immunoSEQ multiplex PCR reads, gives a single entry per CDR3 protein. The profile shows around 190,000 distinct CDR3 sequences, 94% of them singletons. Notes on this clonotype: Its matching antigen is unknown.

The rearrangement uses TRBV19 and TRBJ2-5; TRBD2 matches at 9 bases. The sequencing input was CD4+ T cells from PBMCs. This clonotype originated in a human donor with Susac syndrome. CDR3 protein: CASSLAGRETQYF. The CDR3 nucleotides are TGTGCCAGTAGTCTAGCGGGGCGAGAGACCCAGTACTTC.